Listed here are 6 T cell receptor beta chains from one sample, sequenced in a study of blood T cell repertoires in COVID-19. Assay used: immunoSEQ multiplex PCR; TCRdb lists only in-frame clones, some missing. The sample carries 150,000 to 170,000 clones, about 85% recorded once. Sequences were obtained from peripheral blood. The receptors derive from a man in his sixties with COVID-19, enrolled during active disease.

This chain joins TRBV19 and TRBJ1-5; D is unclear. The CDR3 is 12 residues long. V was trimmed by 1 base and J by 10 bases, leaving 8 bases between them. Germline-derived CDR1 and CDR2 are LNHDA and SQIVND (reference sequence). As DNA, the CDR3 is TGTGCCAGTAGTATAGGCGAACGACCCCAGCATTTT. It codes for CASSIGERPQHF. Full variable domain (missing parts from reference TRBV19 and TRBJ1-5): DGGITQSPKYLFRKEGQNVTLSCEQNLNHDAMYWYRQDPGQGLRLIYYSQIVNDFQKGDIAEGYSVSREKKESFPLTVTSAQKNPTAFYLCASSIGERPQHFGDGTRLSIL.

V usage is TRBV6-6 and J usage is TRBJ1-3, with 9 bases identical to TRBD1. J was trimmed by 4 bases and V by 6 bases; bases with no gene match: 7. The CDR3 covers 15 residues. Germline V CDR1 and CDR2: MNHNY, SVGAGI (reference sequence). DNA of the CDR3: TGTGCCAGCAGCCTACAGGGGGCCTCAGGAAACACCATATATTTT. Amino acid sequence: CASSLQGASGNTIYF.

The chain is built from TRBV18 and TRBJ1-1, with D possibly matching TRBD1 (5 bases). Germline loops: CDR1 KGHSH, CDR2 LQKENI. The CDR3 contains 14 residues. V lost 5 bases to trimming and J lost 4 bases, with 14 bases between them. The CDR3 DNA follows: TGTGCCAGCTCAGCCTTGGAGGGGTTCACTGAAGCTTTCTTT. Translation: CASSALEGFTEAFF. Drawing the rest from reference TRBV18 and TRBJ1-1, the complete variable domain is NAGVMQNPRHLVRRRGQEARLRCSPMKGHSHVYWYRQLPEEGLKFMVYLQKENIIDESGMPKERFSAEFPKEGPSILRIQQVVRGDSAAYFCASSALEGFTEAFFGQGTRLTVV.

This chain links TRBV3-1 (or the pseudogene TRBV3-2) with TRBJ1-1, with TRBD1 identical over 8 bases. With 2 bases clipped from V and 3 bases from J, the junction kept 2 bases outside the gene matches. CDR3 length: 14 amino acids. Per the germline V gene, CDR1 is LGHDT and CDR2 is YNNKEL (reference sequence). The DNA of the CDR3 is TGTGCCAGCAGCCAAATGACAGGGGACACTGAAGCTTTCTTT. Its protein product is CASSQMTGDTEAFF.

The chain is built from TRBV24-1 and TRBJ2-1; 10 bases agree with TRBD2. The CDR3 extends over 16 amino acids. V shed 1 base and J 6 bases; nucleotides not matched to a gene: 5. From germline, CDR1 is KGHDR and CDR2 SFDVKD. Written as DNA, the CDR3 is TGTGCCACCAGTGATTTAAATAGCGGGAGGCTCAATGAGCAGTTCTTC. Translation: CATSDLNSGRLNEQFF.

This clone showed up just once. The chain uses TRBV4-3 and TRBJ1-3; 7 bases map to TRBD1. This CDR3 is built from 14 residues. The junction had 1 base not matched to a gene; V was cut back by 3 bases and J by 2 bases. CDR1 is LGHNA, CDR2 YSLEER, per germline. The CDR3 DNA follows: TGCGCCAGCAGCCACGGGACAGCTGGAAACACCATATATTTT. Protein sequence: CASSHGTAGNTIYF.